The 7 T cell receptor beta chains presented below share a single source sample, sequenced in a study of PD-L1 blockade in urothelial cancer (dated 2017 in TCRdb). Reading the label with the study, this specimen's time point is: pretreatment peripheral blood. Library creation used the immunoSEQ multiplex PCR assay. The source is immuneACCESS, and TCRdb retained only in-frame sequences with V and J called. Part of the clones is not carried over; for the studies checked, unresolved V genes explain less than half of this, and the remainder is unexplained. The sample table records 85,000 to 90,000 clones; over 75% of these occur just once. The top ten clones comprise around 15% of the sample. Sequences were derived from PBMCs, sampled around atezolizumab (anti-PD-L1) treatment. The receptors come from a man aged 55 to 69 with urothelial cancer.

The rearrangement uses TRBV18 and TRBJ2-1; 10 bases match TRBD2. V gave up 4 bases and J gave up 4 bases; unmatched junction bases: 4. The CDR3 totals 15 residues. Per the germline V gene, CDR1 is KGHSH and CDR2 is LQKENI. Here the CDR3 reads CASSLTSGQYNEQFF. DNA for the CDR3: TGTGCCAGCTCACTGACTAGCGGGCAATACAATGAGCAGTTCTTC. Full variable domain (rest looked up from reference TRBV18 and TRBJ2-1): NAGVMQNPRHLVRRRGQEARLRCSPMKGHSHVYWYRQLPEEGLKFMVYLQKENIIDESGMPKERFSAEFPKEGPSILRIQQVVRGDSAAYFCASSLTSGQYNEQFFGPGTRLTVL.

This clone was picked up a small number of times. The chain recombines TRBV28 with TRBJ2-3, with TRBD2 matching over 10 bases. The CDR3 runs 14 residues. Per germline, CDR1 MDHEN and CDR2 SYDVKM. Trimming took 9 bases from V and 2 from J; bases not matched to a gene: 5. The CDR3 DNA reads as TGTGCCAGTAGGCTAGCGGGAGCCACAGATACGCAGTATTTT. Translated, it gives CASRLAGATDTQYF.

The sample holds a few counts of this clone. The rearrangement uses TRBV6-6 and TRBJ1-2, with 9 bases matching TRBD1. V was clipped by 2 bases and J by 3 bases; unmatched bases: 7. CDR3 size: 16 residues. Germline values: CDR1 MNHNY, CDR2 SVGAGI (reference sequence). CDR3 DNA sequence: TGTGCCAGCAGTTACGGCCGGGACAGGGCCGACTATGGCTACACCTTC. Its translation: CASSYGRDRADYGYTF.

This clone appeared a few times. This chain uses TRBV5-6 with TRBJ2-2; unclear D gene. Germline values: CDR1 SGHDT, CDR2 YYEEEE. V shed 3 bases and J shed 7 bases, with 13 bases lying between them. The length of the CDR3 is 14 residues. Here the CDR3 reads CASSSLDYIGELFF. The CDR3 DNA is TGTGCCAGCAGCTCGTTAGATTATATCGGGGAGCTGTTTTTT.

V is TRBV27 and J is TRBJ1-2, with 9 bases aligning to TRBD1. V was clipped by 5 bases and J by 2 bases; unmatched bases: 3. This CDR3 is built from 14 residues. Germline CDR1 is MNHEY and CDR2 is SMNVEV (reference sequence). CDR3 sequence (DNA): TGTGCCAGCAGTCCGGGACAGGGAAACTATGGCTACACCTTC. It yields the protein CASSPGQGNYGYTF.

The chain combines TRBV6-1 with TRBJ1-4; D perhaps matches TRBD1 (5 bases). The germline V gene encodes CDR1 MNHNS and CDR2 SASEGT. CDR3 length: 13 residues. Between the trimmed V and J ends, which lost 7 bases and 7 bases, there was a span of 13 bases. The CDR3 loop reads CASIRGVGEKLFF. Written as DNA, the CDR3 is TGTGCCAGCATTCGGGGGGTGGGTGAAAAACTGTTTTTT.

The gene calls are TRBV6-5 and TRBJ2-2; weak D call: TRBD2 (6 bases). Trimming shortened V by 8 bases and J by 7 bases, and 8 bases separated the two germline ends. The CDR3 spans 11 residues. CDR1 is MNHEY and CDR2 is SVGAGI in the germline V gene. CDR3 in amino acids: CASGGYGELFF. The CDR3 DNA reads as TGTGCCAGCGGGGGGTACGGGGAGCTGTTTTTT.